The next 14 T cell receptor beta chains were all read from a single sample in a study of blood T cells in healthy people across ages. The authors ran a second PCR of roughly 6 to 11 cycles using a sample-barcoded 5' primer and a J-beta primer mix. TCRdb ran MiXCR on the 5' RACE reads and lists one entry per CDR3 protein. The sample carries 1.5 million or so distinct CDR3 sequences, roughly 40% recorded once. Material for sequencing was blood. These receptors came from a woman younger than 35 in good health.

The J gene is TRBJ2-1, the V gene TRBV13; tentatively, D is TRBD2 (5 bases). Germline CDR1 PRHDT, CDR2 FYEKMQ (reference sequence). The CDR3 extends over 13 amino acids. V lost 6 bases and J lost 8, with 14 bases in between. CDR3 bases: TGTGCCAGCAGTTTATCCGGGCGGGATGAGCAGTTCTTC. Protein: CASSLSGRDEQFF.

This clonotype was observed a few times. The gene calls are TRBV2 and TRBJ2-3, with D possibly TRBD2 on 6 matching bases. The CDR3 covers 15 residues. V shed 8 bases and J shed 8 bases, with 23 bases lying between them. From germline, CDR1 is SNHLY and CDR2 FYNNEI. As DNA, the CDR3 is TGTGCCAGCTGGGTTAGCGGACCCCGACCCGGTACGCAGTATTTT. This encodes CASWVSGPRPGTQYF.

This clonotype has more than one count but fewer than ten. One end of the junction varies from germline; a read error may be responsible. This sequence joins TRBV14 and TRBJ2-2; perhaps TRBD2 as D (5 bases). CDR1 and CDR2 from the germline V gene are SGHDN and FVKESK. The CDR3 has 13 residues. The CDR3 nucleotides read TGTGCCAGCAGTCAAGGGCTAGCCGGCGAGCTGTTTTTT. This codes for CASSQGLAGELFF.

This chain's CDR3 is CASSPRDKGHNEQFF. The DNA of the CDR3 is TGTGCCAGCAGCCCCCGGGACAAGGGTCACAATGAGCAGTTCTTC. The chain couples TRBV3-1 to TRBJ2-1; D may be TRBD1 (6 bases). With 4 bases removed from V and 5 bases from J, the gap between germline ends came to 15 bases. Germline V gene data show CDR1 as LGHDT and CDR2 as YNNKEL (reference sequence). This CDR3 has 15 amino acids.

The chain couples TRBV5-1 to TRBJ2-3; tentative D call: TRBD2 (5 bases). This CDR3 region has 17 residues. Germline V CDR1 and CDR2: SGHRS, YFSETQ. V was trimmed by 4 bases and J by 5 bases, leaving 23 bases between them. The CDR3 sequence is CASSIRLSGTPGDTQYF. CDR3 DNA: TGCGCCAGCAGCATCCGACTAAGCGGTACCCCCGGAGATACGCAGTATTTT.

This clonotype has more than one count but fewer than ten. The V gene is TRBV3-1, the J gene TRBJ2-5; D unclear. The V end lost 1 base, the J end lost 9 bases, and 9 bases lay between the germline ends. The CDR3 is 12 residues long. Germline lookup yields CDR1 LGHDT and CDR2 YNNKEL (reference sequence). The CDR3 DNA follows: TGTGCCAGCAGCCAAGGGGTGGCCTCCCAGTACTTC. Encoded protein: CASSQGVASQYF.

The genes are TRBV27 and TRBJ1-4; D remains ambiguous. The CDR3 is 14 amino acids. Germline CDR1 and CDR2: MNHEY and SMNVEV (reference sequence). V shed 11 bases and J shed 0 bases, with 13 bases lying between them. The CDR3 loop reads CARGGRATNEKLFF. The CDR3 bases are TGTGCCCGTGGAGGGAGGGCAACTAATGAAAAACTGTTTTTT. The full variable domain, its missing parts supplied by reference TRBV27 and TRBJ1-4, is EAQVTQNPRYLITVTGKKLTVTCSQNMNHEYMSWYRQDPGLGLRQIYYSMNVEVTDKGDVPEGYKVSRKEKRNFPLILESPSPNQTSLYFCARGGRATNEKLFFGSGTQLSVL.

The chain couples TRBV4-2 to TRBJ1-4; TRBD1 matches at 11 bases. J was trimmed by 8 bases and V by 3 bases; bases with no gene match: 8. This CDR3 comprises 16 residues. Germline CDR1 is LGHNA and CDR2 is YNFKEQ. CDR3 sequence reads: CASSHYFRDRGEKLFF. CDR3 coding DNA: TGTGCCAGCAGCCACTACTTCCGGGACAGGGGGGAAAAACTGTTTTTT.

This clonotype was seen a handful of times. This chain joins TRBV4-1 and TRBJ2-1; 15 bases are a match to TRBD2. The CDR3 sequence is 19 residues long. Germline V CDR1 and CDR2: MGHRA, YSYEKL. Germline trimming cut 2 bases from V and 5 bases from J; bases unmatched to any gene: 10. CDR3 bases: TGCGCCAGCAGCCAACCCGGACTAGCGGGAGGGCCCGGCCACAATGAGCAGTTCTTC. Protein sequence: CASSQPGLAGGPGHNEQFF.

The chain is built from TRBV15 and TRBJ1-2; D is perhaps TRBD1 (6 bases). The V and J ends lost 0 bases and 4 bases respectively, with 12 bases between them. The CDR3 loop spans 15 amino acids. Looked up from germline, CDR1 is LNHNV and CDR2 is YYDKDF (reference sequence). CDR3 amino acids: CATSRDRGGVYGYTF. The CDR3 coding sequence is TGTGCCACCAGCAGAGATAGGGGGGGCGTCTATGGCTACACCTTC.

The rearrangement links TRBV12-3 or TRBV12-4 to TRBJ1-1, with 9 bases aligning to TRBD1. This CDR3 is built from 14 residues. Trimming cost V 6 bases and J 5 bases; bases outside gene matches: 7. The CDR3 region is CASRGWDRVTEAFF. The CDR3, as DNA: TGTGCCAGCAGGGGCTGGGACAGGGTAACTGAAGCTTTCTTT.

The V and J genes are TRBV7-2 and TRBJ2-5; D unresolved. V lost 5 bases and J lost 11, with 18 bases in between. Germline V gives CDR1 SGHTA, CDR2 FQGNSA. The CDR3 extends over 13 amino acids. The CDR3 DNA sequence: TGTGCCAGCAGCACGACCCCCTACAATGAGCAGTACTTC. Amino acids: CASSTTPYNEQYF.

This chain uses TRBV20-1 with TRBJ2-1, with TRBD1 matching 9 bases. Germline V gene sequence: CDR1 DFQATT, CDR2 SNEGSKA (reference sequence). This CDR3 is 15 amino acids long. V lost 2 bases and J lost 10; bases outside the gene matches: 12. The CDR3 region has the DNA TGCAGTGCTAGACCCACCACAGGGGGCTCCTACGAGCAGTTCTTC. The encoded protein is CSARPTTGGSYEQFF.

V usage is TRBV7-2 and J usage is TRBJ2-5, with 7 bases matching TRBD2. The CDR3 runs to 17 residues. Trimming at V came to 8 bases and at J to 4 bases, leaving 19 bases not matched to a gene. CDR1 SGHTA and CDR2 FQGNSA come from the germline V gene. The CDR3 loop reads CASGKKRGGVFGETQYF. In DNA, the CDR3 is TGTGCCAGCGGGAAAAAGCGGGGAGGGGTATTCGGAGAGACCCAGTACTTC.